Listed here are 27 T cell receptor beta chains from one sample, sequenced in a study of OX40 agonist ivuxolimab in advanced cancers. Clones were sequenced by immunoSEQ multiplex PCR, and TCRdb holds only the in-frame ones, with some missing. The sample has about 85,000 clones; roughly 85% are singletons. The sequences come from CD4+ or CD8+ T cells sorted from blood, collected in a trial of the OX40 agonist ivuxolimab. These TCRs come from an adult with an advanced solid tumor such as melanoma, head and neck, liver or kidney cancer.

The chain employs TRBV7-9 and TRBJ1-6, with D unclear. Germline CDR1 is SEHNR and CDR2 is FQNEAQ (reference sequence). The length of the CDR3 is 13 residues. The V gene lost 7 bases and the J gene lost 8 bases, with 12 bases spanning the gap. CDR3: CASTQFPDSPLHF. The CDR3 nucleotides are TGTGCCAGCACCCAATTCCCGGATTCACCCCTCCACTTT.

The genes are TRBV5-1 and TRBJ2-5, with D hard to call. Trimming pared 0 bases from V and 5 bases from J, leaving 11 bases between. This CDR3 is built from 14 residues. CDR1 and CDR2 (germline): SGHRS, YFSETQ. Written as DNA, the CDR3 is TGCGCCAGCAGCTTGGAGAAGGGCGTGGAGACCCAGTACTTC. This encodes CASSLEKGVETQYF.

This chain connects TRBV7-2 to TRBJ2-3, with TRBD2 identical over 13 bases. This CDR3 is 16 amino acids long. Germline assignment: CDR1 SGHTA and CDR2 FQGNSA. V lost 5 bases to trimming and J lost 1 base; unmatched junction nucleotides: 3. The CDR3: CASSPGLAGGTDTQYF. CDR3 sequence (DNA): TGTGCCAGCAGCCCTGGACTAGCGGGGGGCACAGATACGCAGTATTTT.

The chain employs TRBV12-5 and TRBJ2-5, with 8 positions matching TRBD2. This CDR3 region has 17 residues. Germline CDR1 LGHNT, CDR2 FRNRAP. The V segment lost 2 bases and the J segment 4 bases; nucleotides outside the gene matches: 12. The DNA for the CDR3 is TGTGCTAGTGGTTTGTTTTGGGTGGGCGGGGGGTCAGAGACCCAGTACTTC. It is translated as CASGLFWVGGGSETQYF.

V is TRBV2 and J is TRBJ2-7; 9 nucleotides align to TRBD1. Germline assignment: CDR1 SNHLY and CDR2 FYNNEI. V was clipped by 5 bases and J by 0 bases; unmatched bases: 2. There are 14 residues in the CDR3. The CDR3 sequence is CASSTGGNSYEQYF. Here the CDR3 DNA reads TGTGCCAGCAGTACAGGGGGCAACTCCTACGAGCAGTACTTC.

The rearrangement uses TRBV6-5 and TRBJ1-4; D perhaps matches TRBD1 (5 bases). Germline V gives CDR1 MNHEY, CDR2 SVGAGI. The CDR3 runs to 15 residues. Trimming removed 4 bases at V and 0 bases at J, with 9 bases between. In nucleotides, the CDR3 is TGTGCCAGCAGTTGGGGGTACTCAACTAATGAAAAACTGTTTTTT. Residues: CASSWGYSTNEKLFF.

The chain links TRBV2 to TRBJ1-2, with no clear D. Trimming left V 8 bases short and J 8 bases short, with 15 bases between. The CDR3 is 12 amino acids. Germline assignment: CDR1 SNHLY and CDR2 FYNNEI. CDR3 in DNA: TGTGCCAGCGTTGGAGGGCAAGGCGGCTACACCTTC. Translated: CASVGGQGGYTF.

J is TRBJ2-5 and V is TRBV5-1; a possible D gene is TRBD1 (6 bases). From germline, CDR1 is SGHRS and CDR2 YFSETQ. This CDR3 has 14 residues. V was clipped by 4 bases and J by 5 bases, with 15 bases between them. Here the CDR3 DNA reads TGCGCCAGCAGCGTACAGGGCCTGGGGGAGACCCAGTACTTC. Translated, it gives CASSVQGLGETQYF.

Written as DNA, the CDR3 is TGTGCCTGGATACAGGGGGATCATTATGGCTACACCTTC. Translated: CAWIQGDHYGYTF. V is TRBV30 and J is TRBJ1-2; 8 bases map to TRBD1. The germline V gene encodes CDR1 GTSNPN and CDR2 SVGIG (reference sequence). The CDR3 has 13 amino acids. Germline trimming cut 4 bases from V and 5 bases from J; bases unmatched to any gene: 6.

The CDR3 coding sequence is TGTGCCAGCACTTCGTCGATTAGTCAGGGATCTTTCTATGGCTACACCTTC. Translating gives CASTSSISQGSFYGYTF. The chain has TRBV18 and TRBJ1-2; maybe TRBD1 (5 bases). V dropped 8 bases and J dropped 4 bases, with 26 bases sitting between them. CDR3 length equals 17 residues. Per germline, CDR1 KGHSH and CDR2 LQKENI.

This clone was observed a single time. The CDR3: CASSPGLAVETQYF. CDR3 DNA: TGTGCCAGCAGCCCGGGACTAGCGGTAGAGACCCAGTACTTC. V usage is TRBV2 and J usage is TRBJ2-5; 11 bases agree with TRBD2. Germline V gene data show CDR1 as SNHLY and CDR2 as FYNNEI. V gave up 6 bases and J gave up 4 bases; unmatched junction bases: 4. CDR3 size: 14 residues.

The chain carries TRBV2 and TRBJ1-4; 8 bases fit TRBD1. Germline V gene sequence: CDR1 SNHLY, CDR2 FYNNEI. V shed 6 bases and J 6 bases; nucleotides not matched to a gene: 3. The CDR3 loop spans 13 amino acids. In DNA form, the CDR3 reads TGTGCCAGCAGCGGACAGGGCGATGAAAAACTGTTTTTT. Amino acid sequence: CASSGQGDEKLFF.

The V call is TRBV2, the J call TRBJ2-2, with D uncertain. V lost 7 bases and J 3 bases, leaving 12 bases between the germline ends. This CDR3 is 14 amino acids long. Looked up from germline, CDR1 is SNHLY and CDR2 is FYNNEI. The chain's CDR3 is CASIPQEHTGELFF. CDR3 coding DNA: TGTGCCAGCATACCTCAGGAGCACACCGGGGAGCTGTTTTTT.

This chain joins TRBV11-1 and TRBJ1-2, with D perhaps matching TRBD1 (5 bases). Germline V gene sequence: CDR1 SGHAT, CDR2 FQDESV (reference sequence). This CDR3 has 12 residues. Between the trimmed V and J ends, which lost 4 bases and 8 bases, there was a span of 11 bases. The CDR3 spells CASSSRQNGYTF. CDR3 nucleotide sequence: TGTGCCAGCAGCTCAAGACAGAACGGCTACACCTTC.

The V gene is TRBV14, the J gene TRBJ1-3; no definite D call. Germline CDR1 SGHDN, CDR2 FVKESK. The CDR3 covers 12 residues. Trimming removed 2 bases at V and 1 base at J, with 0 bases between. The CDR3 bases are TGTGCCAGCAGCCAATCTGGAAACACCATATATTTT. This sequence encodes CASSQSGNTIYF.

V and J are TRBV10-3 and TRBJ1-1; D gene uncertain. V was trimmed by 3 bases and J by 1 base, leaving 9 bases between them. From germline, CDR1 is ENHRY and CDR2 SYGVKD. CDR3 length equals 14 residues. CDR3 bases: TGTGCCATCAGTGATCCTGGCGGGAACACTGAAGCTTTCTTT. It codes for CAISDPGGNTEAFF.

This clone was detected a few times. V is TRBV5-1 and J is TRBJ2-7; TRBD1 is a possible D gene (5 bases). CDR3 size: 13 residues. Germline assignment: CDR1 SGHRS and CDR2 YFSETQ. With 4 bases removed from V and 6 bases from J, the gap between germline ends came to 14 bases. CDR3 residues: CASSTGPQGEQYF. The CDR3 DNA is TGCGCCAGCAGCACCGGGCCTCAGGGCGAGCAGTACTTC.

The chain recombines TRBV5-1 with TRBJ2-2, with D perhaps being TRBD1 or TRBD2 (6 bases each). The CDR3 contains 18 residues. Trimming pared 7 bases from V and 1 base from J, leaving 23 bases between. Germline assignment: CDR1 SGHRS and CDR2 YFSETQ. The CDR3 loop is CASHQGGGLGRNTGELFF. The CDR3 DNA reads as TGCGCCAGCCACCAAGGAGGGGGTCTCGGCAGGAACACCGGGGAGCTGTTTTTT.

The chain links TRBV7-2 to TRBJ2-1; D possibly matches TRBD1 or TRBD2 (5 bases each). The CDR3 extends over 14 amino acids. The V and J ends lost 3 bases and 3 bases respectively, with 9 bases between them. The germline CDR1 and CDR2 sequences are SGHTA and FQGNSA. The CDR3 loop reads CASSFRDGYNEQFF. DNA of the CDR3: TGTGCCAGCAGCTTCCGGGACGGCTACAATGAGCAGTTCTTC.

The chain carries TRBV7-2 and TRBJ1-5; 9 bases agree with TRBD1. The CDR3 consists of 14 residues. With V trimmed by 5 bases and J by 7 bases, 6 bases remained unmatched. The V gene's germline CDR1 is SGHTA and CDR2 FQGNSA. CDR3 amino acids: CASSLDRGGQPQHF. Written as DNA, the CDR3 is TGTGCCAGCAGCCTTGACAGGGGGGGACAGCCCCAGCATTTT. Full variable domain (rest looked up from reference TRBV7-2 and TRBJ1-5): GAGVSQSPSNKVTEKGKDVELRCDPISGHTALYWYRQSLGQGLEFLIYFQGNSAPDKSGLPSDRFSAERTGGSVSTLTIQRTQQEDSAVYLCASSLDRGGQPQHFGDGTRLSIL.

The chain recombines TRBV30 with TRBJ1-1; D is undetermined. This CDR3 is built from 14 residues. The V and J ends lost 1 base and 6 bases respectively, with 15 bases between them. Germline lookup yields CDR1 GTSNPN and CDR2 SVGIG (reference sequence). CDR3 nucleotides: TGTGCCTGGAGTGGGTACGATCAGCGCGCTGAAGCTTTCTTT. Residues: CAWSGYDQRAEAFF.

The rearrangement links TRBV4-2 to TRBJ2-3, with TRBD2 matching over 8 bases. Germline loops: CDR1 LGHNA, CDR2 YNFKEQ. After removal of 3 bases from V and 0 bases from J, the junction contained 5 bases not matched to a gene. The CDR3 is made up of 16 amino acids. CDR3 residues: CASSQGTRASTDTQYF. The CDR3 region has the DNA TGTGCCAGCAGCCAGGGGACTAGGGCTAGCACAGATACGCAGTATTTT.

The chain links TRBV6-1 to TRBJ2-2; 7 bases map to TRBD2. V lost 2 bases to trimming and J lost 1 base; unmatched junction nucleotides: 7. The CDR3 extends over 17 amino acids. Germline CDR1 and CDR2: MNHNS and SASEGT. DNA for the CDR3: TGTGCCAGCAGTGAATTTAGAGTAGCGGGGAACACCGGGGAGCTGTTTTTT. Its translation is CASSEFRVAGNTGELFF.

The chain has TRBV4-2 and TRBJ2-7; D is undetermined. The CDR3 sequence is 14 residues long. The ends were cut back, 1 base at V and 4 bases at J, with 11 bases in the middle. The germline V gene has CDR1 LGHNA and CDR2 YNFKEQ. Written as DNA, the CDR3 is TGTGCCAGCAGCCAAGCGATAACCCCATACGAGCAGTACTTC. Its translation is CASSQAITPYEQYF.

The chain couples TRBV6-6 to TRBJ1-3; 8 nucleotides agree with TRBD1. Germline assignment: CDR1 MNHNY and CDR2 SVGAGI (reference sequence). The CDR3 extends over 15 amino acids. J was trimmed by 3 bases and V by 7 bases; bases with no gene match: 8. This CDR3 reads CASNQQGAGGNTIYF. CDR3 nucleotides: TGTGCCAGCAATCAGCAGGGGGCGGGTGGAAACACCATATATTTT.

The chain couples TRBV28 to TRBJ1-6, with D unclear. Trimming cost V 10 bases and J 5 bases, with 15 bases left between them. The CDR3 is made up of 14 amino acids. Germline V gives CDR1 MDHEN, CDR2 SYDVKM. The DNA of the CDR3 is TGTGCCACTAAGGGATCAAGGGATAATTCACCCCTCCACTTT. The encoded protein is CATKGSRDNSPLHF. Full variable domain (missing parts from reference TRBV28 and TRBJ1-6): DVKVTQSSRYLVKRTGEKVFLECVQDMDHENMFWYRQDPGLGLRLIYFSYDVKMKEKGDIPEGYSVSREKKERFSLILESASTNQTSMYLCATKGSRDNSPLHFGNGTRLTVT.

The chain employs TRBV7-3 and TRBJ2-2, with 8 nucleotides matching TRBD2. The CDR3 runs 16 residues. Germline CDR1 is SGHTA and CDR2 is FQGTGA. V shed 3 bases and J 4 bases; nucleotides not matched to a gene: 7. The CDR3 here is CASSFNQAGATGELFF. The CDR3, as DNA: TGTGCCAGCAGCTTTAATCAAGCGGGGGCCACCGGGGAGCTGTTTTTT. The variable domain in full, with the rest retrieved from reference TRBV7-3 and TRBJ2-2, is GAGVSQTPSNKVTEKGKYVELRCDPISGHTALYWYRQSLGQGPEFLIYFQGTGAADDSGLPNDRFFAVRPEGSVSTLKIQRTERGDSAVYLCASSFNQAGATGELFFGEGSRLTVL.